The sequence of this T cell receptor (beta chain) was determined in a study of beta chain features in type 1 diabetes. This clone occurred a few times. Reverse transcription of all isolated RNA meant that expressed TCRB transcripts were sequenced. Profiled with immunoSEQ multiplex PCR; TCRdb holds only in-frame clones, not every one. The sample records hundreds of thousands of clones, about 14% being singletons. After removal of 5 bases from V and 9 bases from J, the junction contained 7 bases not matched to a gene. The CDR3 sequence is 13 residues long. Germline CDR1 and CDR2: GTSNPN and SVGIG (reference sequence).

The chain joins TRBV30 to TRBJ2-1, with TRBD2 matching over 10 bases. The sample comprised central memory CD4+ T cells from blood. The receptor comes from a man younger than 40 in good health. The CDR3 protein is CAWEREGRSEQFF. The CDR3 coding sequence is TGTGCCTGGGAGCGGGAGGGCCGGAGTGAGCAGTTCTTC.